The rows below give T cell receptor beta chains drawn from one sample of a study of T cells in Graves' hyperthyroidism and ophthalmopathy. A single record per CDR3 protein comes from TCRdb applying MiXCR to the multiplex PCR reads. The sample records some 510,000 distinct CDR3 sequences, less than 25% being singletons. The material sequenced was blood. These receptors came from a man younger than 35 with Graves' hyperthyroidism. The CDR3 runs from the conserved cysteine through the conserved F or W. Fields, in order: clone size, D gene, V gene, J gene, CDR3 protein, CDR3 DNA. D genes are given only for firm matches. Rows give clone size only sometimes, using once, few, many, or a class for an expanded clone.

clone size: few
D gene: TRBD1
V gene: TRBV12-5
J gene: TRBJ1-1
CDR3 protein: CASGSQAGGRTEAFF
CDR3 DNA: TGTGCTAGTGGTAGCCAGGCAGGGGGAAGGACTGAAGCTTTCTTT

clone size: -
D gene: -
V gene: TRBV6-1
J gene: TRBJ2-7
CDR3 protein: CASSVNRDSEQYF
CDR3 DNA: TGTGCCAGCAGTGTAAACAGGGATAGCGAGCAGTACTTC

clone size: few
D gene: -
V gene: TRBV29-1
J gene: TRBJ2-7
CDR3 protein: CSVEPPVEQYF
CDR3 DNA: TGCAGCGTTGAACCCCCGGTCGAGCAGTACTTC

clone size: few
D gene: TRBD1
V gene: TRBV5-1
J gene: TRBJ1-6
CDR3 protein: CASSFGTGDSDLHF
CDR3 DNA: TGCGCCAGCAGCTTCGGGACAGGGGACTCAGACCTCCACTTT

clone size: many
D gene: TRBD1
V gene: TRBV7-6
J gene: TRBJ1-2
CDR3 protein: CASSGGQGGYGYTF
CDR3 DNA: TGTGCCAGCAGCGGAGGACAGGGAGGGTATGGCTACACCTTC

clone size: many
D gene: TRBD1
V gene: TRBV28
J gene: TRBJ2-7
CDR3 protein: CASSLWDPRDRVYEQYF
CDR3 DNA: TGTGCCAGCAGTTTATGGGACCCCCGGGACAGGGTATACGAGCAGTACTTC

clone size: many
D gene: -
V gene: TRBV7-6
J gene: TRBJ2-3
CDR3 protein: CASSLGWGPRTDTQYF
CDR3 DNA: TGTGCCAGCAGCTTAGGGTGGGGACCGCGCACAGATACGCAGTATTTT

clone size: many
D gene: -
V gene: TRBV6-1
J gene: TRBJ2-7
CDR3 protein: CASSDGATEQYF
CDR3 DNA: TGTGCCAGCAGCGACGGAGCTACGGAGCAGTACTTC

clone size: many
D gene: -
V gene: TRBV4-1
J gene: TRBJ1-2
CDR3 protein: CASSQWAGETNYGYTF
CDR3 DNA: TGCGCCAGCAGCCAGTGGGCTGGTGAAACTAACTATGGCTACACCTTC

clone size: many
D gene: -
V gene: TRBV27
J gene: TRBJ1-1
CDR3 protein: CASSFQGGGNTEAFF
CDR3 DNA: TGTGCCAGCAGTTTTCAGGGAGGAGGGAACACTGAAGCTTTCTTT

clone size: many
D gene: -
V gene: TRBV30
J gene: TRBJ1-1
CDR3 protein: CAWSVLGNTEAFF
CDR3 DNA: TGTGCCTGGAGTGTATTGGGGAACACTGAAGCTTTCTTT

clone size: many
D gene: TRBD1
V gene: TRBV5-4
J gene: TRBJ2-5
CDR3 protein: CASGDRGGETQYF
CDR3 DNA: TGTGCCAGCGGTGACAGGGGAGGAGAGACCCAGTACTTC

clone size: many
D gene: -
V gene: TRBV6-1
J gene: TRBJ2-7
CDR3 protein: CASSEELLRSYEQYF
CDR3 DNA: TGTGCCAGCAGTGAAGAGCTCCTCCGCTCCTACGAGCAGTACTTC

clone size: -
D gene: -
V gene: TRBV12-3/TRBV12-4
J gene: TRBJ1-1
CDR3 protein: CASSTAGLVEAFF
CDR3 DNA: TGTGCCAGCAGTACCGCAGGGTTGGTTGAAGCTTTCTTT